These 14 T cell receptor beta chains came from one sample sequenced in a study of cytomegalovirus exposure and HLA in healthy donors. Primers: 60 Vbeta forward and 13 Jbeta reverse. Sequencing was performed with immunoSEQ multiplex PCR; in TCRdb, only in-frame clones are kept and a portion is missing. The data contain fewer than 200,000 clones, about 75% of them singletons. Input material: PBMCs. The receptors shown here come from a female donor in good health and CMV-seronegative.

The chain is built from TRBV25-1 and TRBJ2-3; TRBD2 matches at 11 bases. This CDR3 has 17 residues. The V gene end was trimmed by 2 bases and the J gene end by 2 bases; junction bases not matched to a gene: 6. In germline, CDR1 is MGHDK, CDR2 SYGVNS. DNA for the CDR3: TGTGCCAGCAGTGAACACTCTAGCGGGAGGAACACAGATACGCAGTATTTT. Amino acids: CASSEHSSGRNTDTQYF. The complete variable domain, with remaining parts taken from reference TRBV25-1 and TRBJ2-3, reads EADIYQTPRYLVIGTGKKITLECSQTMGHDKMYWYQQDPGMELHLIHYSYGVNSTEKGDLSSESTVSRIRTEHFPLTLESARPSHTSQYLCASSEHSSGRNTDTQYFGPGTRLTVL.

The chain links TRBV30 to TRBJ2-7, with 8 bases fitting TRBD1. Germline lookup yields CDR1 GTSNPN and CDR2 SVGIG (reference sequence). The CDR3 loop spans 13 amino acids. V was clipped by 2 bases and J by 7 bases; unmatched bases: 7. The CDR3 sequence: CAWSTRTGREQYF. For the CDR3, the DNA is TGTGCCTGGAGTACCCGGACAGGGCGAGAGCAGTACTTC. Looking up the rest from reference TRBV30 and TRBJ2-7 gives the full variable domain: SQTIHQWPATLVQPVGSPLSLECTVEGTSNPNLYWYRQAAGRGLQLLFYSVGIGQISSEVPQNLSASRPQDRQFILSSKKLLLSDSGFYLCAWSTRTGREQYFGPGTRLTVT.

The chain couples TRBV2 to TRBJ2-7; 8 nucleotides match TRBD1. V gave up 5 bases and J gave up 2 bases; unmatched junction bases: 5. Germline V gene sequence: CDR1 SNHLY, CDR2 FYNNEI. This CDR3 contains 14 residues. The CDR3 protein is CASSLTGAAYEQYF. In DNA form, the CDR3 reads TGTGCCAGCAGTCTGACAGGGGCGGCCTACGAGCAGTACTTC.

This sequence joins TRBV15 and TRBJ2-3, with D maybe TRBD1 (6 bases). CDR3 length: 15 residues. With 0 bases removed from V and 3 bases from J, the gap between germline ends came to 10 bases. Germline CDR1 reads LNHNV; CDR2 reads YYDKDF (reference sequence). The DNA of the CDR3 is TGTGCCACCAGCAGAGAGGGGGCCGGGACAGATACGCAGTATTTT. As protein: CATSREGAGTDTQYF.

The CDR3 coding sequence is TGCGCCAGCAGACTAACGAACAGGGACTATGGCTACACCTTC. Its protein is CASRLTNRDYGYTF. This chain links TRBV4-3 with TRBJ1-2, with D tentatively TRBD1 (6 bases). Per germline, CDR1 LGHNA and CDR2 YSLEER. CDR3 length equals 14 residues. The V end was cut by 6 bases, the J end by 3 bases, with 14 bases between.

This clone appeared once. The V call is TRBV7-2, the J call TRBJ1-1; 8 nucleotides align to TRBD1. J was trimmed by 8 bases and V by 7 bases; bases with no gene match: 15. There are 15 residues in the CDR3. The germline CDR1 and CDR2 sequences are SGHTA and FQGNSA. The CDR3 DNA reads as TGTGCCAGCATCCCAGCCGGGACAGGAGGAGGCGAAGCTTTCTTT. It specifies CASIPAGTGGGEAFF.

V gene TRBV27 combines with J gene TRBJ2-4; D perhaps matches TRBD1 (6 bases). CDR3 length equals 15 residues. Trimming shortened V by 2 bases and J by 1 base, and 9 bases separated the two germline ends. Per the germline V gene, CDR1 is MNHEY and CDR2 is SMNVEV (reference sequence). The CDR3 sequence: CASSLMGAAKNIQYF. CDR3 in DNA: TGTGCCAGCAGTTTAATGGGGGCTGCCAAAAACATTCAGTACTTC.

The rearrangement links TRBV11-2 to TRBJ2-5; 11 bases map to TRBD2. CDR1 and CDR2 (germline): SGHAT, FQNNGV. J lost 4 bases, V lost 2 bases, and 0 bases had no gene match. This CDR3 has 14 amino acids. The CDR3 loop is CASSLLAGGETQYF. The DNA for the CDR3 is TGTGCCAGCAGCTTACTAGCGGGGGGAGAGACCCAGTACTTC.

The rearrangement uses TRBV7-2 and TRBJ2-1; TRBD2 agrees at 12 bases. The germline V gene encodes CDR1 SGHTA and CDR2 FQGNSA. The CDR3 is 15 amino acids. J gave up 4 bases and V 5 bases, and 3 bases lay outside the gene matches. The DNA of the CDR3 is TGTGCCAGCAGCCGGACTAGCGGGGCGTACAATGAGCAGTTCTTC. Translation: CASSRTSGAYNEQFF.

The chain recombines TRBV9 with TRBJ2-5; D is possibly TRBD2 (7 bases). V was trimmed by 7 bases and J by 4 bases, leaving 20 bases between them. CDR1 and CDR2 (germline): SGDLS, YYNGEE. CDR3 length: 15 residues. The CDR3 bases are TGTGCCAGCGGGGCGAGGGGGGGCGAGGCAGAGACCCAGTACTTC. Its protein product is CASGARGGEAETQYF.

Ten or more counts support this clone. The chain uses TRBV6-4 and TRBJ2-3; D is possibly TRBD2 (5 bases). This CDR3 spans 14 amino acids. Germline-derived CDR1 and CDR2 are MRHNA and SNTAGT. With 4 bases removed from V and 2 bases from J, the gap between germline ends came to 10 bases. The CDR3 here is CASSGGGLTDTQYF. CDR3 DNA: TGTGCCAGCAGTGGCGGAGGACTCACAGATACGCAGTATTTT.

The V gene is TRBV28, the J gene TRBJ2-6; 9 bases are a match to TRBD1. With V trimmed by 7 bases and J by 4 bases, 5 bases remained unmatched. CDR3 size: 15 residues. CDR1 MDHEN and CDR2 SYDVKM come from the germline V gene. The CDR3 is CASMTGGGGANVLTF. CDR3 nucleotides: TGTGCCAGCATGACAGGGGGTGGAGGGGCCAACGTCCTGACTTTC. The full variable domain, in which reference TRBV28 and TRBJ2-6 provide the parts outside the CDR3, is DVKVTQSSRYLVKRTGEKVFLECVQDMDHENMFWYRQDPGLGLRLIYFSYDVKMKEKGDIPEGYSVSREKKERFSLILESASTNQTSMYLCASMTGGGGANVLTFGAGSRLTVL.

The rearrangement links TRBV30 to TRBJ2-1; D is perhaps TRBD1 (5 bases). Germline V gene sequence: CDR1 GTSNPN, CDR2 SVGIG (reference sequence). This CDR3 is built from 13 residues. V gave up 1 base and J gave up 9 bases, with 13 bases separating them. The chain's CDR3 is CAWSGGRGGEQFF. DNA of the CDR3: TGTGCCTGGAGTGGAGGAAGGGGTGGTGAGCAGTTCTTC.

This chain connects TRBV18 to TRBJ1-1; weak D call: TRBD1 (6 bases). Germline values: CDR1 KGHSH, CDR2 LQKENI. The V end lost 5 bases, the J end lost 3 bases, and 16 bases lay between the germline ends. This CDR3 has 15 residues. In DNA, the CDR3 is TGTGCCAGCTCAGGACAGCCCGAAGGCGACACTGAAGCTTTCTTT. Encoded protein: CASSGQPEGDTEAFF.